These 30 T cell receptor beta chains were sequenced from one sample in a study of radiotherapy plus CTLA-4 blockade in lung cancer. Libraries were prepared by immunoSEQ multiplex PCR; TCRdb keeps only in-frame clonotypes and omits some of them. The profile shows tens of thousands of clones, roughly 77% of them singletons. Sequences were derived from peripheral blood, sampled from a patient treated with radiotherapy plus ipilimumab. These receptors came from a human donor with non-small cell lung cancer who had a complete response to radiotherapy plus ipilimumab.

The CDR3 coding sequence is TGTGCCTGGAGTGAGGGGAGGGCCCATGGCTACACCTTC. This codes for CAWSEGRAHGYTF. This chain joins TRBV30 and TRBJ1-2, with D possibly TRBD1 on 5 matching bases. The CDR3 runs 13 residues. CDR1 is GTSNPN and CDR2 is SVGIG in the germline V gene (reference sequence). Trimming removed 1 base from V and 6 bases from J, with 12 bases in between.

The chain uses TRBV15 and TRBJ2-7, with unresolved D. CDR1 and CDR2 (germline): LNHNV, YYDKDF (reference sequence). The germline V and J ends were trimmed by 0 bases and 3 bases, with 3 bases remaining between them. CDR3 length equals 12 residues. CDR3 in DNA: TGTGCCACCAGCAGAGACTACTACGAGCAGTACGTC. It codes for CATSRDYYEQYV.

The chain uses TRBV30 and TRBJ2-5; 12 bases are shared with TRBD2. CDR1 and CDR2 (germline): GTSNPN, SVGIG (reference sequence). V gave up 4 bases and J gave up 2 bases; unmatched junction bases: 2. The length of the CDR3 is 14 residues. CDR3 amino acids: CAWTSGGAQETQYF. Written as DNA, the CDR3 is TGTGCCTGGACTAGCGGGGGGGCTCAAGAGACCCAGTACTTC.

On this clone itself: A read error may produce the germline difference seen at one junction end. The CDR3: CAGSQESPLHF. DNA of the CDR3: TGTGCCGGCAGTCAGGAATCACCCCTCCACTTT. The chain joins TRBV2 to TRBJ1-6; D call uncertain. CDR1 SNHLY and CDR2 FYNNEI come from the germline V gene. This CDR3 is 11 amino acids long.

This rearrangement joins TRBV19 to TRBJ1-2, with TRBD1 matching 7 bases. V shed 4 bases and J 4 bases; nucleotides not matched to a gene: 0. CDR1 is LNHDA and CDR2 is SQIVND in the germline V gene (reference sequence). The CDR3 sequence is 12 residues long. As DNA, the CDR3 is TGTGCCAGTAGTAGACAGGGCTATGGCTACACCTTC. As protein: CASSRQGYGYTF. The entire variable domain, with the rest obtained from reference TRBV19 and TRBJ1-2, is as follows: DGGITQSPKYLFRKEGQNVTLSCEQNLNHDAMYWYRQDPGQGLRLIYYSQIVNDFQKGDIAEGYSVSREKKESFPLTVTSAQKNPTAFYLCASSRQGYGYTFGSGTRLTVV.

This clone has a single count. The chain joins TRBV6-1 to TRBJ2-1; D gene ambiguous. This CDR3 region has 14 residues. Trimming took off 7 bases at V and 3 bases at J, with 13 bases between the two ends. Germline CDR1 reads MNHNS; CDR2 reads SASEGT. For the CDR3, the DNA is TGTGCCAGCACCGAGCTCTCGATCTACAATGAGCAGTTCTTC. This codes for CASTELSIYNEQFF.

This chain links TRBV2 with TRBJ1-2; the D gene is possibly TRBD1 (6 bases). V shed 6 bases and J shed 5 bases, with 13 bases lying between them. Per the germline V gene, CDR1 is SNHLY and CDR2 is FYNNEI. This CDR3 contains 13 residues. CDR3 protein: CASSQQGEYGYTF. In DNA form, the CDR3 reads TGTGCCAGCAGCCAACAGGGAGAGTATGGCTACACCTTC.

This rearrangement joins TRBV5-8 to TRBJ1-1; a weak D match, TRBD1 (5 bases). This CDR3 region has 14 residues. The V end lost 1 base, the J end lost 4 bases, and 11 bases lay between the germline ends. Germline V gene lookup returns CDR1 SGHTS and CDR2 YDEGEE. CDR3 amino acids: CASSLLIRATEAFF. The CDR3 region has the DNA TGTGCCAGCAGCTTGTTAATCAGGGCCACTGAAGCTTTCTTT.

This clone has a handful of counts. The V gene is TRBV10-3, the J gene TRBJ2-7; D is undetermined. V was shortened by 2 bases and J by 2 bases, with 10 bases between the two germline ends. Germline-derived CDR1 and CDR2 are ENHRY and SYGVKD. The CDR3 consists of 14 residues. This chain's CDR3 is CAISEPVGPYEQYF. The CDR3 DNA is TGTGCCATCAGTGAGCCTGTTGGGCCCTACGAGCAGTACTTC.

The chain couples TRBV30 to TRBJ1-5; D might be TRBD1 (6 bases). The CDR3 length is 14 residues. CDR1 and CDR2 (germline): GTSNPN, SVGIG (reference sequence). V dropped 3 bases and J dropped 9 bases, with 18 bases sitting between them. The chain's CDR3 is CAWSIGSRGPPQHF. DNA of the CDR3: TGTGCCTGGAGCATCGGGTCCAGGGGTCCGCCCCAGCATTTT.

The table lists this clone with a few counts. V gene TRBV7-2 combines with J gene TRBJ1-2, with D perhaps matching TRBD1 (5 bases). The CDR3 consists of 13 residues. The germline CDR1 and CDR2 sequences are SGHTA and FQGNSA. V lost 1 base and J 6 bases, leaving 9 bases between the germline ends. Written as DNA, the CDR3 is TGTGCCAGCAGCTTAGTCGGGGGGGATGGCTACACCTTC. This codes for CASSLVGGDGYTF.

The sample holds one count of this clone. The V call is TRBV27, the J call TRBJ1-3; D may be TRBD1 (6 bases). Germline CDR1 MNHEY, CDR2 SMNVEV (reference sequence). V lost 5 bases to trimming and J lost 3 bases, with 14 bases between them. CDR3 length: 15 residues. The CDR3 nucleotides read TGTGCCAGCAGTCCCCAAGGCAGGGGTGGAAACACCATATATTTT. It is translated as CASSPQGRGGNTIYF.

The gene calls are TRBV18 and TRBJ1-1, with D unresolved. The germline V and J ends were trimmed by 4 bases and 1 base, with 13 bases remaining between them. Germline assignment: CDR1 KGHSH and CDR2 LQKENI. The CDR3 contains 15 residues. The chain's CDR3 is CASSRLGLQNTEAFF. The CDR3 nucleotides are TGTGCCAGCTCACGACTCGGACTGCAGAACACTGAAGCTTTCTTT.

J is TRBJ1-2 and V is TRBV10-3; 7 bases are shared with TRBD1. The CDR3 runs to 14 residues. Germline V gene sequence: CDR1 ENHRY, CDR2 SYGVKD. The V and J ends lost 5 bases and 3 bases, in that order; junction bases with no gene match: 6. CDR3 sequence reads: CAISRQGGDYGYTF. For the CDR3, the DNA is TGTGCCATCAGTCGACAGGGAGGTGACTATGGCTACACCTTC.

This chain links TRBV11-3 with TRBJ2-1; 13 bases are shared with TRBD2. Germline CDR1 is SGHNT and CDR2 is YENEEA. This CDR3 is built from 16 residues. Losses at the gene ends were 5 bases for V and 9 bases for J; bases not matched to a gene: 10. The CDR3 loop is CASSVTSGRARVEQFF. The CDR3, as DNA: TGTGCCAGCAGCGTTACTAGCGGGAGGGCCCGGGTTGAGCAGTTCTTC.

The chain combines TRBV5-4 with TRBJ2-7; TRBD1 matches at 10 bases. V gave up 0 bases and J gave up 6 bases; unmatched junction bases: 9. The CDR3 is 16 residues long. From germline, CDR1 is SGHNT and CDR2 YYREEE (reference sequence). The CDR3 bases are TGTGCCAGCAGCTTGGTGATTGGACAGGGGGTTGGCGAGCAGTACTTC. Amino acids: CASSLVIGQGVGEQYF.

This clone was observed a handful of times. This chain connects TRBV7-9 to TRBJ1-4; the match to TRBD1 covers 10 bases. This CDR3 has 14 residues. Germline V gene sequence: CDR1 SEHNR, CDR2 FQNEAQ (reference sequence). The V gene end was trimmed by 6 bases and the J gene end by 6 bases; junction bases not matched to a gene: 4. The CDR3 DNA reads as TGTGCCAGCAGGCCCGGGACAGGGGATGAAAAACTGTTTTTT. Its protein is CASRPGTGDEKLFF.

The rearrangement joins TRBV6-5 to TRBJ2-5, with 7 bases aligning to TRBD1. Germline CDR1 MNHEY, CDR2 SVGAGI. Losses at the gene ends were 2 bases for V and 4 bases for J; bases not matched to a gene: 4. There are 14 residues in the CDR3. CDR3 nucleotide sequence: TGTGCCAGCAGTTACACCGACAGGGCAGAGACCCAGTACTTC. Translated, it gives CASSYTDRAETQYF.

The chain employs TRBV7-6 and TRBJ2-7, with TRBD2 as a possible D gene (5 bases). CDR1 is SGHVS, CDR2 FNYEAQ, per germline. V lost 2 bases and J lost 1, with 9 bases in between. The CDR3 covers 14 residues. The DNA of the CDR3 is TGTGCCAGCAGCTTATATCCGGGGTCCTACGAGCAGTACGTC. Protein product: CASSLYPGSYEQYV.

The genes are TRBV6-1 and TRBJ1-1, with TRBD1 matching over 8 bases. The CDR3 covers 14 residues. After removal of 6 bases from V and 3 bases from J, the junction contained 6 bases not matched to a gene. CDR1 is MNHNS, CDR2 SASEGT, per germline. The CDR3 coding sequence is TGTGCCAGCAGGACAGGGGTGGTGGACACTGAAGCTTTCTTT. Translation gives CASRTGVVDTEAFF.

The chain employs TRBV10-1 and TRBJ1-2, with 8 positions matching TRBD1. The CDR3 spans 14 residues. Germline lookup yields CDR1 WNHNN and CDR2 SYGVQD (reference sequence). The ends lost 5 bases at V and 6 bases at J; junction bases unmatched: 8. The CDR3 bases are TGCGCCAGCAGTCCCGGGACAGGATTTGATGGCTACACCTTC. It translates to CASSPGTGFDGYTF.

The CDR3 DNA sequence: TGTGCCAGCAGTTTAAGGGGGTTTGGGGAGCAGTACTTC. Translation: CASSLRGFGEQYF. The chain recombines TRBV27 with TRBJ2-7, with a possible D match to TRBD1 (6 bases). CDR3 length: 13 amino acids. The V and J ends lost 2 bases and 7 bases respectively, with 12 bases between them. Germline values: CDR1 MNHEY, CDR2 SMNVEV (reference sequence).

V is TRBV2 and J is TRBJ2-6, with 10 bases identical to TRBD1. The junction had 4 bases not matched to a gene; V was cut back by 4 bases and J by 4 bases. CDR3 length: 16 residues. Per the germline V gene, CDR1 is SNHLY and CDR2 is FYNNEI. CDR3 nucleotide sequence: TGTGCCAGCAGTGGACAGGGGGCCGGGGGGGCCAACGTCCTGACTTTC. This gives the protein CASSGQGAGGANVLTF. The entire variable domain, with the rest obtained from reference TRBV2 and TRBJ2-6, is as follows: EPEVTQTPSHQVTQMGQEVILRCVPISNHLYFYWYRQILGQKVEFLVSFYNNEISEKSEIFDDQFSVERPDGSNFTLKIRSTKLEDSAMYFCASSGQGAGGANVLTFGAGSRLTVL.

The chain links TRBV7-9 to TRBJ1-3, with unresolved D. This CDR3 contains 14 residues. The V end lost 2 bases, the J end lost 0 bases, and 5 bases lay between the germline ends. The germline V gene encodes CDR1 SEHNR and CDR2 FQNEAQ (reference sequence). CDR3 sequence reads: CASSLYNSGNTIYF. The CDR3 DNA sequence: TGTGCCAGCAGCTTATATAACTCTGGAAACACCATATATTTT.

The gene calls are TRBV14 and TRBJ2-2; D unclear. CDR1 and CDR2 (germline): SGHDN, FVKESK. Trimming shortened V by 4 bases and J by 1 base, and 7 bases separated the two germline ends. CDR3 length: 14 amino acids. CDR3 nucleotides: TGTGCCAGCAGCCGGCTCATGAACACCGGGGAGCTGTTTTTT. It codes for CASSRLMNTGELFF.

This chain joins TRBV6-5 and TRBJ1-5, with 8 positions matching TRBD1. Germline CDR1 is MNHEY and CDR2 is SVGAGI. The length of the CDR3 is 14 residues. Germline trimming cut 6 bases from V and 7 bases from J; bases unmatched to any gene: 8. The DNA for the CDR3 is TGTGCCAGCAGACCGGACAGGGTAGGACAGCCCCAGCATTTT. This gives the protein CASRPDRVGQPQHF.

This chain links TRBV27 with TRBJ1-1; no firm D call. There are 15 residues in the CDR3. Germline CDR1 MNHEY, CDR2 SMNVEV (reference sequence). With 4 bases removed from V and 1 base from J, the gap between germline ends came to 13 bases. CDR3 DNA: TGTGCCAGCAGTTATAGTGCCGGTTGGAACACTGAAGCTTTCTTT. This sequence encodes CASSYSAGWNTEAFF.

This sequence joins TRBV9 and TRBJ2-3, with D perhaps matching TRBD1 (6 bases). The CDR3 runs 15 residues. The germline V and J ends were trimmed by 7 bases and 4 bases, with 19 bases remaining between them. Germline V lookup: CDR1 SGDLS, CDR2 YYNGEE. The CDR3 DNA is TGTGCCAGCCAGGGGTCGGCAGGGGTGGCAGATACGCAGTATTTT. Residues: CASQGSAGVADTQYF.

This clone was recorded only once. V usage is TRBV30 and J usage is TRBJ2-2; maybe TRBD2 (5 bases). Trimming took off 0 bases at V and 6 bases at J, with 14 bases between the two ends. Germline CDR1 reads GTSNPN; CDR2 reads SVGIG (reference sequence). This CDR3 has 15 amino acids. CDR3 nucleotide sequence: TGTGCCTGGAGTGTGCAGAGGGTCGGGGCCGGGGAGCTGTTTTTT. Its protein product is CAWSVQRVGAGELFF. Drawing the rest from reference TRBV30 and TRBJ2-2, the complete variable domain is SQTIHQWPATLVQPVGSPLSLECTVEGTSNPNLYWYRQAAGRGLQLLFYSVGIGQISSEVPQNLSASRPQDRQFILSSKKLLLSDSGFYLCAWSVQRVGAGELFFGEGSRLTVL.

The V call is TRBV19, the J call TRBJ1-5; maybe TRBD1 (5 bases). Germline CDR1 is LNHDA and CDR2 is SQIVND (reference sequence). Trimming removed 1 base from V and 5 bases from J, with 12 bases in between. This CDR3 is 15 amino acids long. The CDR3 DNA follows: TGTGCCAGTAGTATAGGACGGGGGGGATATCAGCCCCAGCATTTT. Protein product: CASSIGRGGYQPQHF.